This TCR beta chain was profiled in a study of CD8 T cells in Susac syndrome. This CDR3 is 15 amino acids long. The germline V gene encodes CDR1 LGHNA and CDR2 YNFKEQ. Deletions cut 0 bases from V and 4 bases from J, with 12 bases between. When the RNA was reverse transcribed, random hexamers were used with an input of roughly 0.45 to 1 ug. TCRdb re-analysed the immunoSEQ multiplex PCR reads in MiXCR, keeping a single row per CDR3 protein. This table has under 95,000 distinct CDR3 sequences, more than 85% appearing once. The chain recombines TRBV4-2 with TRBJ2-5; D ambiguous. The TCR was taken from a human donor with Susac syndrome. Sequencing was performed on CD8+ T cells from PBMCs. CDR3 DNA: TGTGCCAGCAGCCAAGATTATGCCGCCGGAGAGACCCAGTACTTC. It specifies CASSQDYAAGETQYF.